Sequencing of this TCR beta chain was carried out in a study of T cells in Graves' hyperthyroidism and ophthalmopathy. RNA transcripts yielded amplified TCR beta CDR3 regions. The HTBI primer set drove a first-round RT-PCR of the TCR CDR3. TCRdb called the multiplex PCR reads again in MiXCR, with one record for every CDR3 protein. The data show roughly 570,000 distinct CDR3 sequences, approximately 44% seen once. The CDR3 is 14 residues long. Germline values: CDR1 SQVTM, CDR2 ANQGSEA. Trimming took 8 bases from V and 4 from J; bases not matched to a gene: 11. Sequencing was carried out using peripheral blood or thyroid tissue (not recorded which). The chain carries TRBV29-1 and TRBJ1-2; 9 bases agree with TRBD1. This TCR came from a woman aged 18-29 years with Graves' hyperthyroidism. The CDR3 DNA reads as TGCAGCATCCATCAACAGGGGGCAGGCTATGGCTACACCTTC. Its protein product is CSIHQQGAGYGYTF.